Listed below are T cell receptor beta chains from one sample, sequenced in a study of T cell responses to AZD1222 COVID-19 vaccine. Some clones are missing from TCRdb's copy, which holds only in-frame ones; the method was immunoSEQ multiplex PCR. This table holds about 120,000 clones, roughly 85% found once. Sequenced here: peripheral blood, sampled on day 0 of AZD1222 vaccination. The origin of the receptors is an adult in good health. Both conserved end residues are part of each CDR3. Fields, in order: clone size, J gene, V gene, D gene, CDR3 DNA, CDR3 protein. D genes are given only for firm matches. Rows give clone size only sometimes, using once, few, many, or a class for an expanded clone.

>NA|TRBJ2-7|TRBV7-3|NA
TGTGCCAGCAGCCCGGGGACGGATGATGTCTCGCGGCAGTACTTC
CASSPGTDDVSRQYF
>NA|TRBJ2-7|TRBV11-1|TRBD2
TGTGCCAGCAGCTTAACTAGCGGGGGGGAGGCCTACGAGCAGTACTTC
CASSLTSGGEAYEQYF
>NA|TRBJ2-2|TRBV9|TRBD2
TGTGCCAGCAGCGTATTACTAGCGGGAGGTCGGACCGGGGAGCTGTTTTTT
CASSVLLAGGRTGELFF
>NA|TRBJ2-1|TRBV7-9|NA
TGTGCCAGCAGCCCCGATAGCGGTGGTTACAATGAGCAGTTCTTC
CASSPDSGGYNEQFF
>NA|TRBJ2-2|TRBV7-2|TRBD2
TGTGCCAGCAGCTTAGCGGGCGGGGGGCTGGCCGGGGAGCTGTTTTTT
CASSLAGGGLAGELFF
>NA|TRBJ1-6|TRBV24-1|NA
TGTGCCACCAGTGACTCGGATTCACCCCTCCACTTT
CATSDSDSPLHF
>NA|TRBJ1-2|TRBV3-1/TRBV3-2|NA
TGTGCCAGCAGCCTACCCGGGGCGGCCGATGGCTACACCTTC
CASSLPGAADGYTF
>few|TRBJ1-1|TRBV5-4|TRBD1
TGTGCCAGCAGCTTCACAGGGGGTTCTGACACTGAAGCTTTCTTT
CASSFTGGSDTEAFF
>NA|TRBJ2-7|TRBV27|NA
TGTGCCAGCAGTTTCGGCAAACACTACGAGCAGTACTTC
CASSFGKHYEQYF
>NA|TRBJ2-7|TRBV4-3|NA
TGCGCCAGCAGCCAAGTTGAGGGATCAGGCTCCTACGAGCAGTACTTC
CASSQVEGSGSYEQYF
>NA|TRBJ1-1|TRBV10-2|TRBD1
TGCGCCAGCCTCAGACAGGGAAACACTGAAGCTTTCTTT
CASLRQGNTEAFF